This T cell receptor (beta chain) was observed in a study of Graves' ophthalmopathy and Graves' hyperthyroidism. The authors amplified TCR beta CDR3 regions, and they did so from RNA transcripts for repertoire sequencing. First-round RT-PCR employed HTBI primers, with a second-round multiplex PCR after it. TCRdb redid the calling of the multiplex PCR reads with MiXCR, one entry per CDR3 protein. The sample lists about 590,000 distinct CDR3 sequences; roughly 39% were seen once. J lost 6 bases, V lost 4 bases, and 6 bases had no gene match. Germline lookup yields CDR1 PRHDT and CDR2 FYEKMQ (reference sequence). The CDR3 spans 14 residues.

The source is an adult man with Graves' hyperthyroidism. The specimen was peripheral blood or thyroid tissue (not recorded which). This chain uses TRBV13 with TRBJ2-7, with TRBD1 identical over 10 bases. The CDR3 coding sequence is TGTGCCAGCAGCTACCGCCGGGACAGGGGCGAGCAGTACTTC. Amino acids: CASSYRRDRGEQYF.